Shown below are 14 T cell receptor beta chains from a single sample sequenced in a study of T cell responses to AZD1222 COVID-19 vaccine. Some clones are missing from TCRdb's copy, which holds only in-frame ones; the method was immunoSEQ multiplex PCR. The table lists 130,000 to 150,000 clones, around 92% of them singletons, with approximately 12% in the top ten. The sequencing used peripheral blood, collected after recovery from COVID-19. The source of these receptors is an adult who had recovered from COVID-19.

The chain carries TRBV4-1 and TRBJ1-6; D may be TRBD1 (5 bases). V dropped 2 bases and J dropped 10 bases, with 15 bases sitting between them. Germline lookup yields CDR1 MGHRA and CDR2 YSYEKL. There are 15 residues in the CDR3. The DNA for the CDR3 is TGCGCCAGCAGCCAAATACAGGCCGCTGGGTCACCCCTCCACTTT. Its protein product is CASSQIQAAGSPLHF.

V usage is TRBV19 and J usage is TRBJ1-2; no reliable D call. The V end lost 7 bases, the J end lost 8 bases, and 11 bases lay between the germline ends. The CDR3 is 11 residues long. CDR1 is LNHDA, CDR2 SQIVND, per germline (reference sequence). This CDR3 is CASKGGSGYTF. The CDR3 region has the DNA TGTGCCAGTAAGGGTGGGAGCGGCTACACCTTC.

The chain has TRBV7-9 and TRBJ1-5; 7 bases match TRBD1. The V gene's germline CDR1 is SEHNR and CDR2 FQNEAQ (reference sequence). CDR3 size: 17 residues. Trimming at V came to 0 bases and at J to 5 bases, leaving 10 bases not matched to a gene. CDR3 bases: TGTGCCAGCAGCTTAGCCGCCGGGACAGCCTCTGATCAGCCCCAGCATTTT. As protein: CASSLAAGTASDQPQHF.

This chain connects TRBV5-8 to TRBJ2-7; TRBD2 aligns across 10 bases. Unmatched junction bases numbered 7, after V lost 0 bases and J lost 10 bases. Per germline, CDR1 SGHTS and CDR2 YDEGEE. The CDR3 is made up of 14 amino acids. The CDR3 bases are TGTGCCAGCAGCTTGGGCCTAGCGGGAGCAAATCAGTACTTC. Its translation is CASSLGLAGANQYF.

CDR3 protein: CASSSPGLAASTDTQYF. The CDR3 DNA reads TGTGCCAGCAGTTCTCCGGGACTAGCGGCTAGCACAGATACGCAGTATTTT. V is TRBV28 and J is TRBJ2-3; 11 bases are shared with TRBD2. The V and J ends lost 4 bases and 0 bases, in that order; junction bases with no gene match: 6. Germline values: CDR1 MDHEN, CDR2 SYDVKM. The CDR3 spans 17 residues.

The rearrangement links TRBV28 to TRBJ1-5, with D perhaps TRBD1 (5 bases). In germline, CDR1 is MDHEN, CDR2 SYDVKM. Trimming pared 6 bases from V and 6 bases from J, leaving 21 bases between. The CDR3 length is 16 residues. This CDR3 reads CASSSGTIEGSQPQHF. The CDR3 bases are TGTGCCAGCAGCTCCGGGACCATCGAGGGGAGTCAGCCCCAGCATTTT.

This sequence joins TRBV6-6 and TRBJ2-7; tentative D call: TRBD1 (6 bases). CDR3 length: 14 residues. V was pared by 7 bases and J by 3 bases, with 16 bases between. The germline gives CDR1 MNHNY, CDR2 SVGAGI (reference sequence). The CDR3 DNA reads as TGTGCCAGCACCAACCCGGGACACCTCTACGAGCAGTACTTC. It is translated as CASTNPGHLYEQYF.

The gene calls are TRBV28 and TRBJ1-5; no clear D. V lost 7 bases, J lost 1 base, and 14 bases lay in between. This CDR3 spans 15 amino acids. Germline V lookup: CDR1 MDHEN, CDR2 SYDVKM. DNA of the CDR3: TGTGCCAGCATGGAAGGGATTGAAAGCAATCAGCCCCAGCATTTT. Translated, it gives CASMEGIESNQPQHF.

This chain uses TRBV10-1 with TRBJ1-2; 7 bases align to TRBD1. Per germline, CDR1 WNHNN and CDR2 SYGVQD (reference sequence). Losses at the gene ends were 2 bases for V and 7 bases for J; bases not matched to a gene: 7. This CDR3 is 14 amino acids long. In DNA, the CDR3 is TGCGCCAGCAGTGAGCCTCGGGACAGAGGTGGCTACACCTTC. It yields the protein CASSEPRDRGGYTF.

The chain has TRBV28 and TRBJ1-2; a weak D match, TRBD1 (5 bases). The V end lost 6 bases, the J end lost 4 bases, and 18 bases lay between the germline ends. Germline V gene lookup returns CDR1 MDHEN and CDR2 SYDVKM. The CDR3 is made up of 15 amino acids. CDR3 bases: TGTGCCAGCAGGGCCGCAAACAGGTTTGCCTATGGCTACACCTTC. It yields the protein CASRAANRFAYGYTF.

This clone has a single count. The rearrangement links TRBV28 to TRBJ2-2, with D unclear. Germline assignment: CDR1 MDHEN and CDR2 SYDVKM. The CDR3 extends over 13 amino acids. Trimming left V 1 base short and J 2 bases short, with 2 bases between. The CDR3 spells CASSLLNTGELFF. For the CDR3, the DNA is TGTGCCAGCAGTTTATTAAACACCGGGGAGCTGTTTTTT.

The V gene is TRBV19, the J gene TRBJ2-7, with 10 bases lining up with TRBD2. The V gene end was trimmed by 4 bases and the J gene end by 3 bases; junction bases not matched to a gene: 3. The CDR3 spans 14 residues. Looked up from germline, CDR1 is LNHDA and CDR2 is SQIVND (reference sequence). The CDR3 here is CASSTAGGNYEQYF. CDR3 nucleotide sequence: TGTGCCAGTAGTACAGCGGGAGGGAACTACGAGCAGTACTTC.

V is TRBV28 and J is TRBJ2-7; a weak D match, TRBD2 (6 bases). Germline V gene data show CDR1 as MDHEN and CDR2 as SYDVKM. The CDR3 extends over 15 amino acids. The V and J ends lost 6 bases and 5 bases respectively, with 20 bases between them. The CDR3 sequence: CASRGEDIASNEQYF. CDR3 nucleotide sequence: TGTGCCAGCAGGGGGGAGGATATAGCTTCGAACGAGCAGTACTTC.

This chain links TRBV28 with TRBJ2-2; D gene uncertain. The ends were cut back, 4 bases at V and 8 bases at J, with 5 bases in the middle. CDR1 is MDHEN and CDR2 is SYDVKM in the germline V gene. The CDR3 runs to 11 residues. The chain's CDR3 is CASSSNGELFF. The DNA of the CDR3 is TGTGCCAGCAGTTCTAATGGGGAGCTGTTTTTT.